Listed here are 26 T cell receptor beta chains from one sample, sequenced in a study of blood T cell repertoires in COVID-19. Using immunoSEQ multiplex PCR, the repertoire was profiled, and TCRdb retains in-frame clones only, with some absent. The repertoire holds roughly 20,000 clones, with 87% as singletons. The sample comprised peripheral blood. These receptors originate from a human donor with active COVID-19. The donor label of this sample is uncertain.

The genes are TRBV30 and TRBJ2-1; TRBD2 aligns across 7 bases. Trimming cost V 3 bases and J 3 bases; bases outside gene matches: 8. CDR1 and CDR2 from the germline V gene are GTSNPN and SVGIG (reference sequence). The CDR3 runs to 15 residues. DNA of the CDR3: TGTGCCTGGAGGGGGCAGCGGGAATTCTACAATGAGCAGTTCTTC. Translating it yields CAWRGQREFYNEQFF.

The genes are TRBV19 and TRBJ1-2; no reliable D call. Looked up from germline, CDR1 is LNHDA and CDR2 is SQIVND (reference sequence). V lost 7 bases and J 2 bases, leaving 11 bases between the germline ends. The CDR3 is made up of 13 amino acids. As DNA, the CDR3 is TGTGCCAGTACCCCCGACAAAAACTATGGCTACACCTTC. Its protein product is CASTPDKNYGYTF.

In this sample, this clone turned up once. This chain uses TRBV6-4 with TRBJ2-6, with 8 nucleotides matching TRBD1. The V and J ends lost 7 bases and 4 bases, in that order; junction bases with no gene match: 9. Germline CDR1 and CDR2: MRHNA and SNTAGT. The CDR3 runs to 16 residues. The chain's CDR3 is CASTLYRGNGANVLTF. The CDR3 region has the DNA TGTGCCAGCACTCTCTACAGGGGGAACGGGGCCAACGTCCTGACTTTC.

The rearrangement joins TRBV18 to TRBJ2-2; D might be TRBD1 (6 bases). Germline V gene lookup returns CDR1 KGHSH and CDR2 LQKENI. CDR3 length: 14 amino acids. V was shortened by 6 bases and J by 3 bases, with 11 bases between the two germline ends. CDR3 in DNA: TGTGCCAGCTCCCAGGGGCTCGACACCGGGGAGCTGTTTTTT. As protein: CASSQGLDTGELFF.

The V call is TRBV7-9, the J call TRBJ2-5; D not certain. The CDR3 totals 15 residues. V gave up 5 bases and J gave up 2 bases, with 15 bases separating them. CDR1 and CDR2 (germline): SEHNR, FQNEAQ (reference sequence). The CDR3 sequence is CASSPRLGLQETQYF. The CDR3 coding sequence is TGTGCCAGCAGCCCCCGTCTAGGTTTGCAAGAGACCCAGTACTTC. Filled out from reference TRBV7-9 and TRBJ2-5, the complete variable domain reads DTGVSQNPRHKITKRGQNVTFRCDPISEHNRLYWYRQTLGQGPEFLTYFQNEAQLEKSRLLSDRFSAERPKGSFSTLEIQRTEQGDSAMYLCASSPRLGLQETQYFGPGTRLLVL.

This chain uses TRBV4-3 with TRBJ2-7, with D possibly TRBD2 on 6 matching bases. Germline CDR1 LGHNA, CDR2 YSLEER. V was shortened by 4 bases and J by 2 bases, with 18 bases between the two germline ends. CDR3 length: 16 residues. The CDR3 nucleotides read TGCGCCAGCAGCCCCAGGAGGGGTAGATCCGCCTACGAGCAGTACTTC. This encodes CASSPRRGRSAYEQYF.

The DNA of the CDR3 is TGTGCCAGCAGCCGGATGGACAGAAACACTGAAGCTTTCTTT. As protein: CASSRMDRNTEAFF. This sequence joins TRBV3-1 (or the pseudogene TRBV3-2) and TRBJ1-1; tentatively, D is TRBD1 (6 bases). V was trimmed by 4 bases and J by 2 bases, leaving 11 bases between them. There are 14 residues in the CDR3. Germline assignment: CDR1 LGHDT and CDR2 YNNKEL (reference sequence).

This sequence joins TRBV5-1 and TRBJ2-3; 7 positions agree with TRBD1. There are 15 residues in the CDR3. In germline, CDR1 is SGHRS, CDR2 YFSETQ. The ends lost 2 bases at V and 4 bases at J; junction bases unmatched: 7. The chain's CDR3 is CASSLTGVQSDTQYF. The DNA of the CDR3 is TGCGCCAGCAGCTTAACAGGGGTTCAATCAGATACGCAGTATTTT.

The chain uses TRBV19 and TRBJ2-1; D call uncertain. Germline V gene lookup returns CDR1 LNHDA and CDR2 SQIVND (reference sequence). The CDR3 is 13 amino acids. V lost 4 bases, J lost 6 bases, and 10 bases lay in between. The CDR3 nucleotides are TGTGCCAGTAGTAGTCAGGTTTTCAATGAGCAGTTCTTC. This gives the protein CASSSQVFNEQFF.

The rearrangement joins TRBV19 to TRBJ2-3; no definite D call. V lost 3 bases to trimming and J lost 2 bases, with 9 bases between them. This CDR3 contains 14 residues. CDR1 is LNHDA, CDR2 SQIVND, per germline (reference sequence). The CDR3 nucleotides read TGTGCCAGTAGTATGGTCCACTCCACAGATACGCAGTATTTT. Translation: CASSMVHSTDTQYF.

This chain links TRBV9 with TRBJ1-1; 8 nucleotides align to TRBD1. The CDR3 length is 15 residues. Trimming took 2 bases from V and 2 from J; bases not matched to a gene: 5. Germline V lookup: CDR1 SGDLS, CDR2 YYNGEE. The CDR3 protein is CASSVLQGANTEAFF. In DNA form, the CDR3 reads TGTGCCAGCAGCGTCCTGCAGGGGGCTAACACTGAAGCTTTCTTT. Full variable domain (outside the CDR3, taken from reference TRBV9 and TRBJ1-1): DSGVTQTPKHLITATGQRVTLRCSPRSGDLSVYWYQQSLDQGLQFLIQYYNGEERAKGNILERFSAQQFPDLHSELNLSSLELGDSALYFCASSVLQGANTEAFFGQGTRLTVV.

The CDR3 region is CATMDIQFQYF. CDR3 DNA sequence: TGTGCCACAATGGACATCCAGTTCCAGTACTTC. The V and J genes are TRBV28 and TRBJ2-5, with a tentative D call TRBD1 (5 bases). Deletions cut 10 bases from V and 10 bases from J, with 16 bases between. Germline V gene data show CDR1 as MDHEN and CDR2 as SYDVKM. The length of the CDR3 is 11 residues.

This chain connects TRBV5-5 to TRBJ2-3; TRBD2 aligns across 7 bases. The CDR3 contains 17 residues. The J segment lost 3 bases and the V segment lost 3 bases, leaving 13 bases of the junction unmatched. Germline assignment: CDR1 SGHKS and CDR2 YYEKEE (reference sequence). CDR3 region: CASSSPRAGDGTDTQYF. The CDR3 bases are TGTGCCAGCAGCTCCCCTCGCGCGGGAGATGGGACAGATACGCAGTATTTT.

This chain uses TRBV28 with TRBJ1-1, with D maybe TRBD1 (6 bases). Germline-derived CDR1 and CDR2 are MDHEN and SYDVKM. Trimming pared 6 bases from V and 6 bases from J, leaving 23 bases between. This CDR3 comprises 16 residues. CDR3 sequence reads: CASSRDRSLRTPEAFF. The CDR3 nucleotides read TGTGCCAGCAGCCGTGACAGGTCCCTTAGAACGCCTGAAGCTTTCTTT.

In its sample, this clone was seen once. The chain uses TRBV7-6 and TRBJ2-1; 11 bases map to TRBD2. The V and J ends lost 6 bases and 4 bases, in that order; junction bases with no gene match: 8. This CDR3 comprises 16 residues. Germline V gene lookup returns CDR1 SGHVS and CDR2 FNYEAQ. CDR3 nucleotides: TGTGCCAGCAGTCCAACTAGCGGGAGATTGTACAATGAGCAGTTCTTC. It translates to CASSPTSGRLYNEQFF.

The J gene is TRBJ2-1, the V gene TRBV30; possible D gene TRBD1, 5 bases. CDR3 length equals 13 residues. V was trimmed by 2 bases and J by 9 bases, leaving 14 bases between them. Germline V gene data show CDR1 as GTSNPN and CDR2 as SVGIG (reference sequence). The CDR3 coding sequence is TGTGCCTGGAGTACGATAAGGGGTGGTGAGCAGTTCTTC. This translates into CAWSTIRGGEQFF.

The V call is TRBV6-2 or TRBV6-3, the J call TRBJ1-1, with D unclear. The germline CDR1 and CDR2 sequences are MNHEY and SVGEGT. V lost 0 bases to trimming and J lost 11 bases, with 10 bases between them. CDR3 size: 12 residues. CDR3 sequence reads: CASSYSSGRAFF. The CDR3 DNA sequence: TGTGCCAGCAGTTACTCGTCCGGGAGGGCTTTCTTT.

This chain uses TRBV30 with TRBJ1-6, with TRBD1 matching over 7 bases. The CDR3 has 14 amino acids. The germline CDR1 and CDR2 sequences are GTSNPN and SVGIG (reference sequence). Trimming took 6 bases from V and 8 from J; bases not matched to a gene: 10. CDR3 residues: CACPRQGPDSPLHF. The CDR3 coding sequence is TGTGCCTGCCCTCGACAGGGACCCGATTCACCCCTCCACTTT.

The CDR3 loop is CASSPAYEQYF. Written as DNA, the CDR3 is TGTGCCAGCAGCCCGGCCTACGAGCAGTACTTC. The gene calls are TRBV7-9 and TRBJ2-7; unclear D gene. The CDR3 has 11 residues. The ends were cut back, 5 bases at V and 2 bases at J, with 4 bases in the middle. Per germline, CDR1 SEHNR and CDR2 FQNEAQ (reference sequence).

The chain employs TRBV10-3 and TRBJ1-5; 9 bases agree with TRBD1. The CDR3 has 14 amino acids. Trimming at V came to 6 bases and at J to 5 bases, leaving 5 bases not matched to a gene. Germline V gives CDR1 ENHRY, CDR2 SYGVKD. CDR3 bases: TGTGCCATCAGCTCCCGGGACAGGGATCAGCCCCAGCATTTT. Amino acid sequence: CAISSRDRDQPQHF.

This chain links TRBV5-1 with TRBJ2-1, with 8 bases matching TRBD2. This CDR3 has 17 residues. The J segment lost 0 bases and the V segment lost 0 bases, leaving 5 bases of the junction unmatched. Germline-derived CDR1 and CDR2 are SGHRS and YFSETQ. The CDR3 spells CASSLALSGSSYNEQFF. DNA of the CDR3: TGCGCCAGCAGCTTGGCCTTAAGCGGGAGCTCCTACAATGAGCAGTTCTTC.

The CDR3 nucleotides are TGTGCCTGGAGTACGAGGTACCAAGAGACCCAGTACTTC. It specifies CAWSTRYQETQYF. J is TRBJ2-5 and V is TRBV30; no definite D call. The CDR3 is 13 amino acids. Germline V gene sequence: CDR1 GTSNPN, CDR2 SVGIG (reference sequence). V gave up 2 bases and J gave up 0 bases, with 7 bases separating them. Together with reference TRBV30 and TRBJ2-5, the CDR3 gives the full variable domain: SQTIHQWPATLVQPVGSPLSLECTVEGTSNPNLYWYRQAAGRGLQLLFYSVGIGQISSEVPQNLSASRPQDRQFILSSKKLLLSDSGFYLCAWSTRYQETQYFGPGTRLLVL.

The chain uses TRBV24-1 and TRBJ2-6; weak D call: TRBD2 (6 bases). This CDR3 has 18 residues. Germline loops: CDR1 KGHDR, CDR2 SFDVKD. Trimming stripped 5 bases from V and 0 bases from J, with 16 bases between. CDR3 sequence (DNA): TGTGCCACCAGTGCCTCGGACGGGACTCCCTCTGGGGCCAACGTCCTGACTTTC. It is translated as CATSASDGTPSGANVLTF.

This chain connects TRBV24-1 to TRBJ2-2, with TRBD2 as a possible D gene (6 bases). CDR1 KGHDR and CDR2 SFDVKD come from the germline V gene. CDR3 length: 20 amino acids. V was shortened by 0 bases and J by 2 bases, with 21 bases between the two germline ends. Here the CDR3 DNA reads TGTGCCACCAGTGATTTGCCAGACCGGGACTCGAATAAAAACACCGGGGAGCTGTTTTTT. It yields the protein CATSDLPDRDSNKNTGELFF.

The chain has TRBV28 and TRBJ1-4; no reliable D call. Germline V gene sequence: CDR1 MDHEN, CDR2 SYDVKM. The CDR3 runs 16 residues. V shed 6 bases and J shed 4 bases, with 18 bases lying between them. CDR3 loop: CASSPEWAVGNEKLFF. Here the CDR3 DNA reads TGTGCCAGCAGCCCCGAGTGGGCAGTTGGTAATGAAAAACTGTTTTTT. Variable domain in full (rest from reference TRBV28 and TRBJ1-4): DVKVTQSSRYLVKRTGEKVFLECVQDMDHENMFWYRQDPGLGLRLIYFSYDVKMKEKGDIPEGYSVSREKKERFSLILESASTNQTSMYLCASSPEWAVGNEKLFFGSGTQLSVL.

This chain uses TRBV7-2 with TRBJ2-1; D perhaps matches TRBD1 (5 bases). CDR1 is SGHTA, CDR2 FQGNSA, per germline. CDR3 length equals 15 residues. The V end lost 0 bases, the J end lost 7 bases, and 13 bases lay between the germline ends. The CDR3 DNA sequence: TGTGCCAGCAGCTTAGCGAGTCCAGGGATGAATGAGCAGTTCTTC. Protein: CASSLASPGMNEQFF. The variable domain in full, completed from reference TRBV7-2 and TRBJ2-1, reads GAGVSQSPSNKVTEKGKDVELRCDPISGHTALYWYRQSLGQGLEFLIYFQGNSAPDKSGLPSDRFSAERTGGSVSTLTIQRTQQEDSAVYLCASSLASPGMNEQFFGPGTRLTVL.